This record covers a single T cell receptor (beta chain). This entry belongs to a study of blood T cell repertoires in COVID-19. Study overall: Acute and convalescent COVID-19 specimens originated in the United States, Italy and Spain. T cells, B-cell-depleted T cells, or PBMCs provided the cDNA or gDNA that served as material.

The CDR3 length is 14 residues. V dropped 7 bases and J dropped 1 base, with 10 bases sitting between them. Germline assignment: CDR1 SNHLY and CDR2 FYNNEI. Profiling relied on immunoSEQ multiplex PCR, and the TCRdb table lists in-frame clones only, not all of them. The repertoire consists of around 100,000 clones, with approximately 78% occurring once and the leading ten covering approximately 7.9%. The TCR was taken from a man aged 70 or older with acute or convalescent COVID-19. Sequencing was performed on peripheral blood. V usage is TRBV2 and J usage is TRBJ2-2, with D possibly TRBD1 on 5 matching bases. CDR3 nucleotides: TGTGCCAGCAATCTAGGACAGAACACCGGGGAGCTGTTTTTT. This encodes CASNLGQNTGELFF.